Presented here are 2 T cell receptor beta chains from one specimen sequenced in a study of blood T cell repertoires in COVID-19. Only in-frame clones appear in the TCRdb table, and some are missing; sequencing was by immunoSEQ multiplex PCR. Here the sample spans some 38,000 clones, roughly 84% being singletons. Sequencing was done on a sample of peripheral blood. Receptors were obtained from a man aged 55 to 70 with COVID-19, enrolled during active disease.

Regarding this clone: Mismatch with germline at one junction end may stem from a read error. This chain connects TRBV2 to TRBJ2-7; 7 bases are a match to TRBD1. The V gene's germline CDR1 is SNHLY and CDR2 FYNNEI. This CDR3 spans 12 amino acids. The chain's CDR3 is CASSEGPRDRDF. The CDR3 DNA reads as TGTGCCAGCAGTGAAGGTCCCCGGGACAGAGACTTC.

The rearrangement joins TRBV19 to TRBJ1-5, with D possibly TRBD1 on 5 matching bases. The CDR3 has 19 amino acids. Germline loops: CDR1 LNHDA, CDR2 SQIVND (reference sequence). The V end was cut by 4 bases, the J end by 4 bases, with 26 bases between. CDR3 loop: CASSRPRQGLGGRNQPQHF. The DNA of the CDR3 is TGTGCCAGTAGTAGACCCCGGCAGGGCTTGGGAGGGCGTAATCAGCCCCAGCATTTT.